The 27 T cell receptor beta chains below all came from one sample that was sequenced in a study of PD-L1 blockade in urothelial cancer (dated by TCRdb to about 2017). The protocol used for the library was the immunoSEQ multiplex PCR assay. TCRdb re-hosts the immuneACCESS table, in-frame sequences only. Its copies lack some clones; in the studies checked, an unresolved V gene accounts for under half of them, and the cause for the rest is not known. Recorded for this sample are some 100,000 clones; 90% to 95% of them occurred a single time. 0.8% to 1% of the sample is held by the ten biggest clonotypes. The sequencing here drew on PBMCs, taken around atezolizumab (anti-PD-L1) treatment. These receptors were collected from a woman aged 80 or older with urothelial cancer.

This clone was seen a handful of times. Here the CDR3 DNA reads TGTGCCAGCCGAGGCGGGGCTTCGAATGAAAAACTGTTTTTT. Its translation is CASRGGASNEKLFF. The chain couples TRBV19 to TRBJ1-4; possible D gene TRBD1, 5 bases. Germline V gene lookup returns CDR1 LNHDA and CDR2 SQIVND (reference sequence). The germline V and J ends were trimmed by 9 bases and 5 bases, with 16 bases remaining between them. CDR3 length: 14 residues. Based on the CDR3 plus reference TRBV19 and TRBJ1-4, the full variable domain is DGGITQSPKYLFRKEGQNVTLSCEQNLNHDAMYWYRQDPGQGLRLIYYSQIVNDFQKGDIAEGYSVSREKKESFPLTVTSAQKNPTAFYLCASRGGASNEKLFFGSGTQLSVL.

The chain links TRBV30 to TRBJ2-2, with TRBD2 identical over 11 bases. Germline V gene data show CDR1 as GTSNPN and CDR2 as SVGIG (reference sequence). CDR3 length: 15 residues. Trimming at V came to 4 bases and at J to 1 base, leaving 2 bases not matched to a gene. The CDR3 nucleotides are TGTGCCTGGACCGGACTAGCGGGGAACACCGGGGAGCTGTTTTTT. Its protein is CAWTGLAGNTGELFF.

This rearrangement joins TRBV9 to TRBJ2-7; 16 nucleotides line up with TRBD2. The V gene end was trimmed by 2 bases and the J gene end by 4 bases; junction bases not matched to a gene: 3. The CDR3 length is 16 residues. Per germline, CDR1 SGDLS and CDR2 YYNGEE. The CDR3 region is CASSVGLAGGPYEQYF. The CDR3 DNA reads as TGTGCCAGCAGCGTGGGACTAGCGGGAGGGCCATACGAGCAGTACTTC.

The CDR3 DNA reads as TGTGCCAGCAGCTCCAGATCCGGGACAGGGGGGAATGAGCAGTTCTTC. Protein sequence: CASSSRSGTGGNEQFF. This chain links TRBV7-3 with TRBJ2-1; 11 bases are a match to TRBD1. Germline CDR1 reads SGHTA; CDR2 reads FQGTGA. V was clipped by 4 bases and J by 7 bases; unmatched bases: 9. The CDR3 is 16 amino acids.

The genes are TRBV5-5 and TRBJ2-7; TRBD2 agrees at 13 bases. Losses at the gene ends were 0 bases for V and 3 bases for J; bases not matched to a gene: 6. Germline CDR1 reads SGHKS; CDR2 reads YYEKEE (reference sequence). The CDR3 is made up of 17 amino acids. The CDR3 loop reads CASSLAEGLAGIYEQYF. In nucleotides, the CDR3 is TGTGCCAGCAGCTTGGCCGAGGGACTAGCGGGAATCTACGAGCAGTACTTC.

This chain joins TRBV5-1 and TRBJ2-2; maybe TRBD1 (6 bases). Trimming shortened V by 0 bases and J by 4 bases, and 10 bases separated the two germline ends. This CDR3 spans 15 amino acids. From germline, CDR1 is SGHRS and CDR2 YFSETQ. The CDR3 sequence: CASSLGAGVTGELFF. CDR3 sequence (DNA): TGCGCCAGCAGCTTGGGGGCAGGGGTCACCGGGGAGCTGTTTTTT. Drawing the rest from reference TRBV5-1 and TRBJ2-2, the complete variable domain is KAGVTQTPRYLIKTRGQQVTLSCSPISGHRSVSWYQQTPGQGLQFLFEYFSETQRNKGNFPGRFSGRQFSNSRSEMNVSTLELGDSALYLCASSLGAGVTGELFFGEGSRLTVL.

V usage is TRBV29-1 and J usage is TRBJ1-1, with D possibly being TRBD1 (5 bases). Germline V lookup: CDR1 SQVTM, CDR2 ANQGSEA. Trimming cost V 3 bases and J 1 base, with 6 bases left between them. The CDR3 is made up of 12 amino acids. CDR3 amino acids: CSVDRENTEAFF. CDR3 coding DNA: TGCAGCGTTGACAGGGAGAACACTGAAGCTTTCTTT.

This chain connects TRBV11-2 to TRBJ2-1; TRBD2 agrees at 11 bases. Germline V gene lookup returns CDR1 SGHAT and CDR2 FQNNGV. The CDR3 contains 19 residues. J lost 5 bases, V lost 1 base, and 13 bases had no gene match. CDR3 bases: TGTGCCAGCAGCTTAGGCGGTGGTAGCGGGAGGGGGGGAGACAATGAGCAGTTCTTC. Its protein is CASSLGGGSGRGGDNEQFF.

This clone came up once. CDR3 DNA: TGTGCCAGCAGTGAATTAGGGGACAGTGAAAAACTGTTTTTT. Its translation: CASSELGDSEKLFF. The chain has TRBV25-1 and TRBJ1-4, with 7 bases aligning to TRBD1. Per the germline V gene, CDR1 is MGHDK and CDR2 is SYGVNS. J lost 7 bases, V lost 1 base, and 3 bases had no gene match. This CDR3 comprises 14 residues.

The J gene is TRBJ1-3, the V gene TRBV27, with 9 nucleotides matching TRBD1. V gave up 5 bases and J gave up 3 bases; unmatched junction bases: 11. This CDR3 region has 17 residues. The germline CDR1 and CDR2 sequences are MNHEY and SMNVEV (reference sequence). The CDR3 loop reads CASSPGGDRVGGNTIYF. The CDR3 DNA reads as TGTGCCAGCAGTCCCGGGGGGGACAGGGTCGGTGGAAACACCATATATTTT.

The rearrangement joins TRBV7-9 to TRBJ1-4; D is unclear. CDR3 length: 15 residues. The germline gives CDR1 SEHNR, CDR2 FQNEAQ (reference sequence). Trimming took off 5 bases at V and 8 bases at J, with 18 bases between the two ends. Written as DNA, the CDR3 is TGTGCCAGCAGCCCCTCGGCGCTGCCGGGAGAAAAACTGTTTTTT. Translation: CASSPSALPGEKLFF.

V is TRBV5-4 and J is TRBJ2-1, with 13 nucleotides matching TRBD2. Germline V CDR1 and CDR2: SGHNT, YYREEE (reference sequence). The CDR3 totals 15 residues. The junction had 4 bases not matched to a gene; V was cut back by 4 bases and J by 6 bases. CDR3 coding DNA: TGTGCCAGCAGCGATGGACTAGCGGGAGTCAATGAGCAGTTCTTC. It encodes CASSDGLAGVNEQFF.

The chain links TRBV7-6 to TRBJ2-7; 9 positions agree with TRBD1. The CDR3 covers 15 residues. CDR1 and CDR2 (germline): SGHVS, FNYEAQ. The V gene end was trimmed by 5 bases and the J gene end by 2 bases; junction bases not matched to a gene: 7. The CDR3 sequence is CASSHFRDRAYEQYF. CDR3 bases: TGTGCCAGCAGCCATTTCCGGGACAGGGCCTACGAGCAGTACTTC.

This clone was picked up a small number of times. The chain carries TRBV10-1 and TRBJ1-4, with 9 positions matching TRBD1. The CDR3 totals 15 residues. The junction had 1 base not matched to a gene; V was cut back by 0 bases and J by 5 bases. Germline CDR1 is WNHNN and CDR2 is SYGVQD (reference sequence). For the CDR3, the DNA is TGCGCCAGCAGTGAGTCGGGGACAGGGAATGAAAAACTGTTTTTT. The encoded protein is CASSESGTGNEKLFF.

The chain recombines TRBV27 with TRBJ2-1; 10 bases fit TRBD2. Germline V gene data show CDR1 as MNHEY and CDR2 as SMNVEV (reference sequence). The CDR3 sequence is 17 residues long. J gave up 2 bases and V 6 bases, and 10 bases lay outside the gene matches. This CDR3 is CASRLSGGTSAYNEQFF. The CDR3, as DNA: TGTGCCAGCAGGCTCTCAGGAGGGACTAGCGCCTACAATGAGCAGTTCTTC.

In its sample, this clone was seen once. The chain carries TRBV15 and TRBJ2-7; TRBD1 matches at 10 bases. V gave up 1 base and J gave up 4 bases; unmatched junction bases: 10. Germline V gene lookup returns CDR1 LNHNV and CDR2 YYDKDF (reference sequence). This CDR3 comprises 17 residues. The CDR3 reads CATSRAPSRTGGYEQYF. The CDR3 bases are TGTGCCACCAGCAGAGCCCCCTCCCGGACAGGGGGATACGAGCAGTACTTC.

The chain is built from TRBV7-9 and TRBJ2-1; D remains ambiguous. Trimming removed 5 bases at V and 15 bases at J, with 5 bases between. This CDR3 region has 8 residues. In germline, CDR1 is SEHNR, CDR2 FQNEAQ (reference sequence). CDR3 bases: TGTGCCAGCAGCCCCGGGTTCTTC. This codes for CASSPGFF.

The J gene is TRBJ2-3, the V gene TRBV30; 8 positions agree with TRBD2. The CDR3 is made up of 14 amino acids. Germline V gene data show CDR1 as GTSNPN and CDR2 as SVGIG (reference sequence). The V and J ends lost 3 bases and 4 bases, in that order; junction bases with no gene match: 6. This CDR3 is CAWRTAGAADTQYF. The CDR3 DNA is TGTGCCTGGAGGACAGCGGGAGCGGCAGATACGCAGTATTTT.

This clone appeared a few times. The V gene is TRBV11-2, the J gene TRBJ1-5; a possible D gene is TRBD1 (6 bases). The V gene lost 0 bases and the J gene lost 4 bases, with 10 bases spanning the gap. The CDR3 contains 15 residues. CDR1 is SGHAT, CDR2 FQNNGV, per germline. The CDR3 loop is CASSLDRGPNQPQHF. The CDR3 bases are TGTGCCAGCAGCTTAGACAGGGGTCCGAATCAGCCCCAGCATTTT.

The rearrangement links TRBV21-1 to TRBJ1-1; the D call in the table, TRBD1, was not verified against the DNA. TRBV21-1 is recorded as a pseudogene. This CDR3 comprises 17 residues. The CDR3 loop is CASSKCGTEVANTEAFF. The DNA of the CDR3 is TGTGCCAGCAGCAAATGTGGGACAGAGGTTGCGAACACTGAAGCTTTCTTT.

The gene calls are TRBV5-1 and TRBJ2-5; 15 bases are shared with TRBD2. J gave up 5 bases and V 4 bases, and 9 bases lay outside the gene matches. Germline V gives CDR1 SGHRS, CDR2 YFSETQ. This CDR3 region has 17 residues. The CDR3 coding sequence is TGCGCCAGCAGCCCGGGACTAGCGGGAGGCAAAGAGGAGACCCAGTACTTC. Translated, it gives CASSPGLAGGKEETQYF.

V gene TRBV7-8 combines with J gene TRBJ2-5, with TRBD2 matching over 10 bases. The CDR3 sequence is 17 residues long. V lost 5 bases and J lost 4; bases outside the gene matches: 13. From germline, CDR1 is SGHVS and CDR2 FQNEAQ. CDR3 coding DNA: TGTGCCAGCAGCCACGGACTAGCGGTTGAAGGGGTAGAGACCCAGTACTTC. This sequence encodes CASSHGLAVEGVETQYF.

This chain uses TRBV28 with TRBJ2-1; 10 bases map to TRBD1. From germline, CDR1 is MDHEN and CDR2 SYDVKM. The CDR3 length is 15 residues. Germline trimming cut 7 bases from V and 6 bases from J; bases unmatched to any gene: 9. CDR3 in amino acids: CASTLTGGNPNEQFF. CDR3 nucleotides: TGTGCCAGCACTTTGACAGGGGGCAATCCCAATGAGCAGTTCTTC.

The chain is built from TRBV7-2 and TRBJ2-2; maybe TRBD1 (6 bases). CDR1 is SGHTA and CDR2 is FQGNSA in the germline V gene. V lost 8 bases and J 2 bases, leaving 15 bases between the germline ends. The CDR3 has 15 residues. The CDR3 nucleotides read TGTGCCAGCTCTCGGGGCAGGGGTAACACCGGGGAGCTGTTTTTT. This codes for CASSRGRGNTGELFF.

The chain has TRBV29-1 and TRBJ1-3; 7 bases match TRBD1. The V and J ends lost 3 bases and 2 bases, in that order; junction bases with no gene match: 4. This CDR3 has 14 amino acids. Germline V gene sequence: CDR1 SQVTM, CDR2 ANQGSEA. Here the CDR3 DNA reads TGCAGCGTTGAGAAAGGGGGCGCTGGAAACACCATATATTTT. Amino acids: CSVEKGGAGNTIYF.

The chain uses TRBV29-1 and TRBJ2-5; TRBD1 matches at 7 bases. Trimming cost V 6 bases and J 5 bases; bases outside gene matches: 9. Germline V CDR1 and CDR2: SQVTM, ANQGSEA. This CDR3 spans 13 amino acids. CDR3 protein: CSVRDSWGETQYF. Written as DNA, the CDR3 is TGCAGCGTCCGGGACAGTTGGGGGGAGACCCAGTACTTC.

The chain combines TRBV5-1 with TRBJ1-1; D might be TRBD1 (5 bases). V lost 4 bases to trimming and J lost 7 bases, with 17 bases between them. The CDR3 sequence is 14 residues long. In germline, CDR1 is SGHRS, CDR2 YFSETQ. The CDR3 DNA follows: TGCGCCAGCAGCCCTGGCAGGGTTGGGAATGAAGCTTTCTTT. This codes for CASSPGRVGNEAFF.